This TCR beta chain is from a study of naive CD8 T cells in extremely preterm neonates. Study-level results: Shared CDR3 nucleotide sequences: preterm about 2.8%, term roughly 0.4%, children about 0.028%, adults around 0.0094%.

Trimming took 6 bases from V and 4 from J, leaving 9 bases between them. This CDR3 is built from 12 residues. Germline assignment: CDR1 ENHRY and CDR2 SYGVKD. A note on this clone: Its specificity is unknown.

The sample holds sorted live naive CD8+ CD45RA+CCR7+ T cells. The method was immunoSEQ multiplex PCR; TCRdb's version includes in-frame clones alone and lacks a portion of them. The top ten hold roughly 1.2% of the sample, which has about 5,900 clones, around 98% seen once. Sequenced sample: naive CD8+ T cells from blood. This clonotype originated in a human donor in good health. J is TRBJ1-2 and V is TRBV10-3; the D gene is possibly TRBD1 (6 bases). CDR3 sequence (DNA): TGTGCCATCAGCGGACAGAGCTATGGCTACACCTTC. The encoded protein is CAISGQSYGYTF.